This T cell receptor beta chain was captured by sequencing in a study of blood T cell repertoires in COVID-19. As for the study in general: Samples taken during acute and convalescent COVID-19 were collected in the United States, Italy and Spain. In each case, the material was cDNA or gDNA derived from T cells, B-cell-depleted T cells, or PBMCs.

V was cut by 6 bases and J by 2 bases, with 9 bases left in between. CDR3 length: 14 residues. From germline, CDR1 is SGHTS and CDR2 YDEGEE. Authors' analysis steps: Quantification of nucleated cells was approximated via reference gene primer amplification. Data came from immunoSEQ multiplex PCR; TCRdb stores just in-frame clones and leaves some out. That table is the source of V, J and clone size, and D and trimming were worked out from the DNA. The sample carries a few hundred thousand clones, around 84% recorded once. The sequencing input was peripheral blood. The chain carries TRBV5-8 and TRBJ1-6, with D possibly matching TRBD1 (5 bases). The source is a woman between 18 and 29 years old with acute or convalescent COVID-19. The CDR3 bases are TGTGCCAGCAACGGAGGGGCCTATAATTCACCCCTCCACTTT. Translation: CASNGGAYNSPLHF.